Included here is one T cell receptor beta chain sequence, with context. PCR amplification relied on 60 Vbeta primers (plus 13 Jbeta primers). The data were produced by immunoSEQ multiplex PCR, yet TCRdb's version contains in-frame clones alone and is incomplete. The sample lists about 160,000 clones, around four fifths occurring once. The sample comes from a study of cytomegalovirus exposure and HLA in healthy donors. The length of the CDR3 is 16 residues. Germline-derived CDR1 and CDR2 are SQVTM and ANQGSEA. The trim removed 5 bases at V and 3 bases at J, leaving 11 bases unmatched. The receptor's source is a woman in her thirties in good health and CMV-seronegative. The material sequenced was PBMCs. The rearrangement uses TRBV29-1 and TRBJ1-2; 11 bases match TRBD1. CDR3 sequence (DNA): TGCAGCGTTCAAGGACAGGGGGCGTCTGGTGACTATGGCTACACCTTC. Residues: CSVQGQGASGDYGYTF.